This T cell receptor beta chain was retrieved from a study of a mutant IDH1 vaccine in newly diagnosed glioma. In the study overall: Vaccination began 4-6 weeks post radiotherapy alone, or with temozolomide cycles. Previous treatment comprised radiotherapy, temozolomide, or both, mostly both. Whole-study findings and limits: Altogether, about 95% of patients exhibited vaccine-induced immune responses.

Time point meaning: week 23, last vaccination. Topical imiquimod was applied with each vaccine dose, which held 300 ug of mutant IDH1 20-mer peptide. Diagnosis in the donors showed new WHO grade 3 or 4 astrocytomas that were IDH1-mutant and ATRX-lost. For this clone: Its antigen is unidentified.

Libraries were prepared by immunoSEQ multiplex PCR; TCRdb keeps only in-frame clonotypes and omits some of them. The sample includes some 80,000 clones, 85% of them seen just once. The CDR3 length is 13 residues. V was shortened by 6 bases and J by 0 bases, with 8 bases between the two germline ends. Germline CDR1 and CDR2: MNHEY and SVGAGI. The V gene is TRBV6-5, the J gene TRBJ1-1; D is uncertain. This sequence was found in a woman aged 50 to 60 with glioma. The sample consisted of PBMCs, taken from a glioma patient whose treatment included an IDH1 peptide vaccine. The chain's CDR3 is CASSRGLNTEAFF. In DNA, the CDR3 is TGTGCCAGCAGCCGGGGTCTGAACACTGAAGCTTTCTTT.